The clone carrying this T cell receptor beta chain was seen a single time. Its matching antigen is unknown. Deletions cut 0 bases from V and 10 bases from J, with 18 bases between. Germline V gene data show CDR1 as LGHNA and CDR2 as YSLEER. The CDR3 is 15 amino acids. The method was immunoSEQ multiplex PCR; TCRdb's version includes in-frame clones alone and lacks a portion of them. The sample has 100,000 to 150,000 clones; around 89% are singletons. The data belong to a study of T cell responses to AZD1222 COVID-19 vaccine. Study observations and caveats: No repertoire was sampled before or during the peak T cell response, only after it. In a largely white British group with more females than males, clonal diversity was possibly underestimated. Nearly half of spike-specific TCRs reportedly go after variant regions that carry no mutations.

The TCR comes from an adult in good health. The sample was peripheral blood, taken on day 0 of AZD1222 vaccination. The J gene is TRBJ1-1, the V gene TRBV4-3; D is perhaps TRBD1 (5 bases). CDR3 DNA sequence: TGCGCCAGCAGCCAAGATCGTGAATCGGGTAGGGGAGCTTTCTTT. Encoded protein: CASSQDRESGRGAFF.